This entry lists 3 T cell receptor beta chains sequenced from one sample in a study of T cell changes during pregnancy in multiple sclerosis. The assay was immunoSEQ multiplex PCR, and TCRdb's table has in-frame clones only and misses some. The sample lists more than 60,000 clones, approximately 89% occurring once. The source material was peripheral blood, sampled in the second trimester of pregnancy. The receptors stem from a female donor with multiple sclerosis, enrolled in a pregnancy study.

This chain links TRBV11-2 with TRBJ1-1; 12 positions match TRBD1. Germline values: CDR1 SGHAT, CDR2 FQNNGV. Losses at the gene ends were 5 bases for V and 2 bases for J; bases not matched to a gene: 6. CDR3 length: 16 amino acids. For the CDR3, the DNA is TGTGCCAGCAGCCCCGGGACAGGGGGCGGTAACACTGAAGCTTTCTTT. It yields the protein CASSPGTGGGNTEAFF.

The chain's CDR3 is CASRQNYGYTF. The CDR3 nucleotides are TGTGCCAGCAGGCAGAACTATGGCTACACCTTC. The V and J genes are TRBV6-1 and TRBJ1-2; no firm D call. The germline gives CDR1 MNHNS, CDR2 SASEGT. Between the trimmed V and J ends, which lost 6 bases and 2 bases, there was a span of 4 bases. This CDR3 region has 11 residues.

This rearrangement joins TRBV29-1 to TRBJ2-4, with no clear D. The V end lost 0 bases, the J end lost 9 bases, and 9 bases lay between the germline ends. The CDR3 runs to 12 residues. Germline loops: CDR1 SQVTM, CDR2 ANQGSEA. This chain's CDR3 is CSVEDHRSIQYF. CDR3 sequence (DNA): TGCAGCGTTGAAGATCATAGGAGCATTCAGTACTTC.